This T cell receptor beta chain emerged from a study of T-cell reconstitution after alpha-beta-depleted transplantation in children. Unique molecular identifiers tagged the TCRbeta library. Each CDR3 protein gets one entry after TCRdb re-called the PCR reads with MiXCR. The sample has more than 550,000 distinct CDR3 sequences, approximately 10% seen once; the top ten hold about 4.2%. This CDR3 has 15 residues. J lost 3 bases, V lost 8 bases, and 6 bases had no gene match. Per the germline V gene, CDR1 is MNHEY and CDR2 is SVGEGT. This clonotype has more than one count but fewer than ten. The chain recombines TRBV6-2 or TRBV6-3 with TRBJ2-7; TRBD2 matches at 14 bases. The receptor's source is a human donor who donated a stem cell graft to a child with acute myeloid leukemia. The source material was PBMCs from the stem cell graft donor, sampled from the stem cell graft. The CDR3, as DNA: TGTGCCAGCTCCGGACTAGCGGGAGGAGGCTACGAGCAGTACTTC. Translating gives CASSGLAGGGYEQYF.